This T cell receptor (beta chain) was sequenced in a study of response to subunit inactivated influenza vaccine. The length of the CDR3 is 18 residues. CDR1 and CDR2 (germline): MDHEN, SYDVKM. With V trimmed by 3 bases and J by 1 base, 5 bases remained unmatched. Via MiXCR, TCRdb re-called the RT-PCR reads, giving one row per CDR3 protein. The sample records 500,000 or so distinct CDR3 sequences, approximately 16% being singletons. This clonotype has ten or more counts. The antigen remains undetermined. Study outcomes and limitations: It was suggested by the authors that few new T cells are recruited by each seasonal influenza vaccination.

This specimen consisted of CD4+ T cells sorted from PBMCs, obtained around 25 months after vaccination. The source of this sequence is a man aged 50-75 years who received an inactivated influenza vaccine. J is TRBJ2-5 and V is TRBV28, with 16 bases matching TRBD2. The CDR3 loop is CASSFSGLAGGFQETQYF. DNA for the CDR3: TGTGCCAGCAGTTTCTCGGGACTAGCGGGAGGGTTCCAAGAGACCCAGTACTTC.